This T cell receptor beta chain was sequenced for a study of Ad26.COV2.S vaccination and SARS-CoV-2 variants. Treatment in this sample: approximately 18 received Ad26.COV2.S at low or high dose, single or two shots; about 5 received placebo; per-sample allocation not given. Repertoires come from day 63 after the first vaccine or placebo injection. Study observations and caveats: Non-spike TCR breadth did not differ much between vaccine and placebo recipients.

Libraries were prepared by immunoSEQ multiplex PCR; TCRdb keeps only in-frame clonotypes and omits some of them. This table holds around 370,000 clones, 85% found once. Deletions cut 4 bases from V and 2 bases from J, with 7 bases between. CDR3 size: 13 residues. Germline V gene data show CDR1 as SGHDN and CDR2 as FVKESK. A note on this clone: What it binds is unknown.

This chain joins TRBV14 and TRBJ2-3; D is unresolved. The sequence derives from a person between 18 and 60 years old who received the Ad26.COV2.S COVID-19 vaccine or a placebo. Material: peripheral blood, obtained in a trial of Ad26.COV2.S vaccine versus placebo. The CDR3 reads CASSPLNTDTQYF. The CDR3 region has the DNA TGTGCCAGCAGCCCATTAAACACAGATACGCAGTATTTT.